This T cell receptor (beta chain) was captured in a study of blood T cell repertoires in COVID-19. On the study more broadly: Spain, Italy and the United States supplied samples that represented acute and convalescent COVID-19. T cells, B-cell-depleted T cells, or PBMCs provided the cDNA or gDNA that served as material.

This clone has at least ten counts. Germline V lookup: CDR1 MNHEY, CDR2 SMNVEV (reference sequence). The V end lost 3 bases, the J end lost 6 bases, and 9 bases lay between the germline ends. CDR3 length: 12 residues. Authors' data handling: By means of reference gene primer amplification, nucleated cell counts were estimated. Profiled with immunoSEQ multiplex PCR; TCRdb holds only in-frame clones, not every one. The V and J calls and clone size come from that table; D and trimming were worked out from the DNA. The sample has some 200,000 clones, nearly 80% seen once. Sequencing was performed on peripheral blood. The receptor's source is a woman between 65 and 79 years old with acute or convalescent COVID-19. The chain combines TRBV27 with TRBJ2-7, with D possibly TRBD1 on 6 matching bases. The CDR3 loop reads CASSFLQGEQYF. The DNA for the CDR3 is TGTGCCAGCAGTTTTCTACAGGGCGAGCAGTACTTC.